This is a list of T cell receptor beta chains from one sample in a study of human T cells and chemical hapten exposure. MiXCR, applied by TCRdb to the RACE reads, yields one record per CDR3 protein. In the table there are 350,000 to 400,000 distinct CDR3 sequences, more than 5% of which are singletons. Material: whole blood, obtained in connection with sensitization to the hapten diphenylcyclopropenone (DPC). The receptors derive from a woman aged 18 to 35 with alopecia areata. Some clones in this sample may be carry-over from other donors' samples. Both conserved end residues are part of each CDR3. The D gene is left open where the match is weak. For some rows the clone size is stated as once, few or many, or as a class when expanded; others skip it.

d_gene | j_gene | abundance | len | v_gene | CDR3nt | CDR3aa
TRBD1 | TRBJ1-5 | many | 15 | TRBV5-5 | TGTGCCAGCAGCTCGACAGGGAATACTAATCAGCCCCAGCATTTT | CASSSTGNTNQPQHF
. | TRBJ2-3 | many | 12 | TRBV29-1 | TGCAGCGTGGCCCCGAGCACAGATACGCAGTATTTT | CSVAPSTDTQYF
TRBD2 | TRBJ2-2 | . | 16 | TRBV6-5 | TGTGCCAGCAGGCGGCGGGGGGGCCGAAACACCGGGGAGCTGTTTTTT | CASRRRGGRNTGELFF
. | TRBJ1-4 | many | 12 | TRBV6-6 | TGTGCCAGCAGGCCGGGATCCGAAAAACTGTTTTTT | CASRPGSEKLFF
TRBD1 | TRBJ1-5 | few | 15 | TRBV20-1 | TGCAGTGCTAGAGTGACAGGGGTGCTCAATCAGCCCCAGCATTTT | CSARVTGVLNQPQHF
. | TRBJ2-5 | few | 15 | TRBV28 | TGTGCCAGCAGCGTTGTCAGGGGGGGCCAAGAGACCCAGTACTTC | CASSVVRGGQETQYF
TRBD1 | TRBJ2-7 | . | 16 | TRBV14 | TGTGCCAGCAGCCAATATTATGGGACAGGGGCCTACGAGCAGTACTTC | CASSQYYGTGAYEQYF
. | TRBJ1-3 | many | 14 | TRBV20-1 | TGCAGTGCCAAGACAGATCATGCTGGAAACACCATATATTTT | CSAKTDHAGNTIYF
. | TRBJ2-1 | many | 13 | TRBV20-1 | TGCAGTGCTCTGGGGAGATCCCCCAATGAGCAGTTCTTC | CSALGRSPNEQFF
TRBD1 | TRBJ1-1 | . | 16 | TRBV27 | TGTGCCAGCAGTCCCCGACAGGGTTATATGAACACTGAAGCTTTCTTT | CASSPRQGYMNTEAFF
. | TRBJ2-2 | few | 18 | TRBV7-6 | TGTGCCAGCAGCTTAAAACCAGAGACCACACTCGGTACCGGGGAGCTGTTTTTT | CASSLKPETTLGTGELFF
. | TRBJ1-3 | . | 14 | TRBV7-9 | TGTGCCAGCACCCAGCCGATCTCTGGAAACACCATATATTTT | CASTQPISGNTIYF
. | TRBJ1-1 | many | 13 | TRBV6-1 | TGTGCCAGCAGCCGGACGGTGAACACTGAAGCTTTCTTT | CASSRTVNTEAFF
. | TRBJ1-6 | few | 14 | TRBV2 | TGTGCCAGCAGTGTTTCACAGAATAATTCACCCCTCCACTTT | CASSVSQNNSPLHF
. | TRBJ1-4 | . | 14 | TRBV7-9 | TGTGCCAGCAGCTTTTGGGAGACTAATGAAAAACTGTTTTTT | CASSFWETNEKLFF
. | TRBJ2-7 | few | 13 | TRBV11-2 | TGTGCCAGCAGCTTAGGGATACTACGCGAGCAGTACTTC | CASSLGILREQYF
. | TRBJ2-4 | few | 16 | TRBV21-1 | TGTGCCAGCAGCATTCGACAGCGAAAGGGAGAATCCATTCAGTACTTC | CASSIRQRKGESIQYF
. | TRBJ2-1 | many | 14 | TRBV7-2 | TGTGCCAGCAGCTTAGGGGGCACCTACAATGAGCAGTTCTTC | CASSLGGTYNEQFF
. | TRBJ1-5 | . | 14 | TRBV7-9 | TGTGCCAGCAGCTCACAGGATAATCAGCAGCCCCAGCATTTT | CASSSQDNQQPQHF
. | TRBJ1-2 | many | 14 | TRBV6-6 | TGTGCCAGCGAAAGTCCAGGGAAGACCTATGGCTACACCTTC | CASESPGKTYGYTF
TRBD2 | TRBJ2-3 | . | 18 | TRBV28 | TGTGCCAGCAGTTTATTTAAGACTAGCGGGGGGCACACAGATACGCAGTATTTT | CASSLFKTSGGHTDTQYF